This record covers a single T cell receptor (beta chain). With a J-beta primer mix and a sample-barcoded 5' primer, a second PCR ran about 7 to 12 cycles. TCRdb passed the 5' RACE reads through MiXCR, listing each CDR3 protein once. This table has 1.4 million or so distinct CDR3 sequences, roughly 43% appearing once. This sample was included in a study of blood T cells in healthy people across ages. CDR3 length: 13 amino acids. Germline CDR1 DFQATT, CDR2 SNEGSKA (reference sequence). V lost 6 bases and J 4 bases, leaving 16 bases between the germline ends. The V and J genes are TRBV20-1 and TRBJ2-7; D is perhaps TRBD1 (6 bases). The sequenced material came from blood. The clonotype originates from a woman younger than 30 in good health. The CDR3 protein is CSAEEAGEYEQYF. CDR3 DNA: TGCAGTGCCGAGGAAGCAGGGGAGTACGAGCAGTACTTC.